Described below is a single TCR beta chain sequence and its context. The sample holds a few counts of this clone. This receptor's antigen is unknown. No qualities accompany the bases; no much larger clone lies one base away. For the CD8 naive samples, CD45RO-negative cells were positively selected for CCR7, yielding a CD45RA+CCR7+ population from which TemRA cells were excluded. Healthy HIV-negative adults with no recently reported acute infections or vaccinations were included as donors. Every donor was a Caucasian adult residing in Nashville, Tennessee, USA. Blood was obtained by leukapheresis, after which PBMCs were separated by Ficoll-Histopaque density gradient centrifugation and cryopreserved in liquid nitrogen vapor phase. Purity and quantity of every magnetically sorted T cell population were checked by analytical flow cytometry. Each sorted fraction had its genomic DNA isolated and then quantified by UV absorbance on a Nanodrop 2000c.

Including the terminal cysteine and phenylalanine, the CDR3 comprises 10 residues. The sequence is cut down to CDR3 DNA, 30 bases in frame from base 1. The germline V gene (reference sequence) supplies CDR1 LNHDA and CDR2 SQIVND. V gives up 6 bases and J gives up 7 bases, and the segment between their germline ends measures 6 bases. Using the deep immunoSEQ assay, TCR CDR3 regions were amplified from genomic DNA by multiplex PCR. Genomic DNA extracted from each cell subset was distributed evenly over all wells of several immunoSEQ 96-well plates, and each plate served as one replicate. For sorted subsets, each replicate PCR was loaded with 150 to 250 ng genomic DNA, equivalent to some 27,000 T cell genomes. Purified libraries were measured with a Qubit 3.0 fluorometer, size-checked on a Bioanalyzer 2100, and measured again with the KAPA Library Quantification kit. Every immunoSEQ 96-well plate was sequenced on a separate single-read 150-cycle Illumina NextSeq 550 flow cell. In the original analysis: The immunoSEQ output contained only junctional sequences without quality scores, so filtering could not match that applied to full-length reads. To assign V/J genes and CDR3, sequences were annotated against IMGT germline references using PyIR, a Python wrapper for IgBLAST v1.9. Reads were removed for weak V/J assignments (E-value above 1e-6), missing CDR3, stop codons, out-of-frame junctions, or ambiguous translated residues. A V3J clonotype was defined by an identical inferred V gene, J gene, and CDR3 amino acid sequence. To compute the percentage overlap between repertoires, the number of shared unique clonotypes was divided by the size of the smaller repertoire. Richness of each repertoire was evaluated using RTK rarefaction, the Chao1 estimator, and Recon v2.1 estimates of unobserved clonotypes. Generation probabilities were computed with OLGA for all TCRbeta clonotypes obtained by the gDNA method from several donors. Not all clones reach the TCRdb copy of this immuneACCESS table, which keeps in-frame sequences only. Checked studies attribute under half of the gap to unresolved V genes and leave the rest unexplained. The V and J calls and clone size are taken from that table; D and trimming were inferred from the DNA. The sample includes approximately 740,000 clones, with over 90% observed a single time. The top ten hold less than 25% of the sample.

This entry comes from a study of shared clonotypes between healthy human individuals (TCRdb year 2020). The study in broad terms: A couple of women and a few men aged 18 to 49 years were included in the cohort. Per donor, leukapheresis produced somewhere between about 0.94 and 8.9 billion PBMCs. To estimate repertoire size and how much clonotypes are shared between individuals, the study performed deep sequencing of blood TCR repertoires from a handful of healthy adults. To increase sequencing depth and limit assay-specific biases, TCR repertoire library preparation and sequencing were carried out by different laboratories using diverse techniques. For each donor, CD4 naive and CD4 memory were each run on three plates, CD8 naive on two plates, and CD8 memory on one plate. What the research found in general, with its limitations: Even with the large sequencing depth, rarefaction of the sorted-subset datasets indicated that sequencing was incomplete. Larger estimated clonotype richness was generally found for naive subsets than for memory subsets. Based on pairwise subsampling, the degree of clonotype sharing among donors was expected to be affected by sequencing depth. Sampling was restricted to blood, and TCR repertoires in tissue are likely to differ from TCR repertoires in blood. Because the study included only a small number of donors, the genetic and exposure-history diversity represented was limited. Clonotypes shared by all four sorted-subset donors showed higher generation probabilities than non-shared clonotypes. Sharing across a few donors was observed for 4.5% to 6.5% of naive CD4, 3% to 3.5% of naive CD8, 2% to 2.5% of memory CD4, and roughly 0.4% of memory CD8 clonotypes.

The chain couples TRBV19 to TRBJ1-2; there is no confident call for the D gene. Sequenced sample: naive CD8+ T cells sorted from blood. The cell subset or site label, as the study defines it: CD45RA+CCR7+. The sequence came from a man aged 25-45 years in good health. The CDR3 protein: CASRSGGYTF. The bases read TGTGCCAGTAGGAGTGGTGGCTACACCTTC.